This T cell receptor (beta chain) is drawn from a study of neurological immune-mediated disorders. Findings of the study overall: HTLV-1-associated myelopathy displayed the greatest TCR clonal expansion, and multiple sclerosis exhibited the smallest, lower than that of healthy controls.

Unsorted libraries were prepared from 2 million PBMCs that had been stored at -80 C. This CDR3 has 15 amino acids. Germline V gives CDR1 MGHRA, CDR2 YSYEKL. The V gene lost 0 bases and the J gene lost 2 bases, with 11 bases spanning the gap. This clonotype showed up many times. Antigen unknown. Synthesis of cDNA was performed by 5'RACE using 10-nucleotide random UMIs. TCRdb analysed the 5' RACE reads with MiXCR anew, one entry per CDR3 protein. The sample shows more than 70,000 distinct CDR3 sequences, roughly 17% of them seen only once. The chain is built from TRBV4-1 and TRBJ2-7; D remains unclear. The clonotype was recovered from a woman between 40 and 50 years old in good health. Sample: PBMCs. CDR3 coding DNA: TGCGCCAGCAGCCAAGAACAAGCAGACACCTACGAGCAGTACTTC. Translating it yields CASSQEQADTYEQYF.